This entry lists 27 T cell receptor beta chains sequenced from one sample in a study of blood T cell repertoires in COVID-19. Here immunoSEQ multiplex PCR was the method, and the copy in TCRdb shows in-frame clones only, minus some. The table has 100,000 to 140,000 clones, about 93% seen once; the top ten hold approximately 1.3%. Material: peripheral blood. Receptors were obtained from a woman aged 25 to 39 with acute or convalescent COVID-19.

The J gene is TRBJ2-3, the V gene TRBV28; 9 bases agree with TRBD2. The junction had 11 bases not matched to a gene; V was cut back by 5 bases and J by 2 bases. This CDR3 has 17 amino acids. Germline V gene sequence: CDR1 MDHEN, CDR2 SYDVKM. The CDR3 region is CASSPPGLAHFTDTQYF. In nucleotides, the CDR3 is TGTGCCAGCAGTCCTCCCGGACTAGCGCACTTCACAGATACGCAGTATTTT.

CDR3 amino acids: CASSAQGLAGAEPSTDTQYF. The DNA of the CDR3 is TGTGCCAGCAGCGCGCAGGGACTAGCGGGGGCCGAACCCTCCACAGATACGCAGTATTTT. V usage is TRBV9 and J usage is TRBJ2-3, with 14 bases matching TRBD2. CDR1 SGDLS and CDR2 YYNGEE come from the germline V gene. V lost 3 bases and J lost 2; bases outside the gene matches: 14. The CDR3 covers 20 residues.

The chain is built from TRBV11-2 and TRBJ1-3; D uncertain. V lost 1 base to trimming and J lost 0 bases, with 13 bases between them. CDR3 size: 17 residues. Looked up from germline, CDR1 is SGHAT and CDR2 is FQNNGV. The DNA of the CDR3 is TGTGCCAGCAGCTTAGTAGGAGGGATTGACTCTGGAAACACCATATATTTT. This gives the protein CASSLVGGIDSGNTIYF. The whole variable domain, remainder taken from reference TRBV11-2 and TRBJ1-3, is EAGVAQSPRYKIIEKRQSVAFWCNPISGHATLYWYQQILGQGPKLLIQFQNNGVVDDSQLPKDRFSAERLKGVDSTLKIQPAKLEDSAVYLCASSLVGGIDSGNTIYFGEGSWLTVV.

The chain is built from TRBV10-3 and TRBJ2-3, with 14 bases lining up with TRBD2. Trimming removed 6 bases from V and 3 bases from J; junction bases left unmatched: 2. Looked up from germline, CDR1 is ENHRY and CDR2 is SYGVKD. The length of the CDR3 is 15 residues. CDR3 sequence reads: CAIRRTSGGTDTQYF. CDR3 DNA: TGTGCCATCAGAAGGACTAGCGGGGGGACAGATACGCAGTATTTT.

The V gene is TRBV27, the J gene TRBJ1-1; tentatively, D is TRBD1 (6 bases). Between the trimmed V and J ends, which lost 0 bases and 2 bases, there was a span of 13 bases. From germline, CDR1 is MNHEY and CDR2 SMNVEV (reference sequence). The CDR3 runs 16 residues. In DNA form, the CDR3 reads TGTGCCAGCAGTTTATCGGGCCTGGGGGCAAACACTGAAGCTTTCTTT. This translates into CASSLSGLGANTEAFF.

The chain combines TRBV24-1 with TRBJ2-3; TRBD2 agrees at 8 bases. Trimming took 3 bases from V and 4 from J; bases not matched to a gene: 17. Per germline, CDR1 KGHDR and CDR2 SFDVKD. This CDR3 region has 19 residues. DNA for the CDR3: TGTGCCACCAGTGATCCCAGAGCGGGAGTAGCAGTTTCCCCAGATACGCAGTATTTT. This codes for CATSDPRAGVAVSPDTQYF.

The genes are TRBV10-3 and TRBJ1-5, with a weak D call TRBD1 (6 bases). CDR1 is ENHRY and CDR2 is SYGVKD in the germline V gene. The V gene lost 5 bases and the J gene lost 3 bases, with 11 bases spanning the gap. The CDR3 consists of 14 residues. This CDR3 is CAISKGVDNQPQHF. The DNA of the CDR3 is TGTGCCATCAGTAAGGGGGTAGACAATCAGCCCCAGCATTTT.

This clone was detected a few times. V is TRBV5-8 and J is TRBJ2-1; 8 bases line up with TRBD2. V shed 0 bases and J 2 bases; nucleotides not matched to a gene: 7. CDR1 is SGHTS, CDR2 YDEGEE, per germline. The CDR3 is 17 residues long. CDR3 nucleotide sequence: TGTGCCAGCAGCTTGGCCCCGACTAGCGAACCCTACAATGAGCAGTTCTTC. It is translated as CASSLAPTSEPYNEQFF.

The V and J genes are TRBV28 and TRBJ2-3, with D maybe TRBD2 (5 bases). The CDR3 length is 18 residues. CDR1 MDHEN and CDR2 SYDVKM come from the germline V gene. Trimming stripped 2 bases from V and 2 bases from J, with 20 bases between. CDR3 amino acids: CASSLNTVWAADTDTQYF. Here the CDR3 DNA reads TGTGCCAGCAGTTTAAATACGGTTTGGGCAGCGGACACAGATACGCAGTATTTT.

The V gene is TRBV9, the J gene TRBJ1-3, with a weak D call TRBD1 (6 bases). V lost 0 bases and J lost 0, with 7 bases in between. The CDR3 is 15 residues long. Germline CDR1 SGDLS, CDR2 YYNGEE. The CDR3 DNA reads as TGTGCCAGCAGCGTAGGACAGGCCTCTGGAAACACCATATATTTT. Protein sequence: CASSVGQASGNTIYF. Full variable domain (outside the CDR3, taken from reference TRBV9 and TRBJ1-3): DSGVTQTPKHLITATGQRVTLRCSPRSGDLSVYWYQQSLDQGLQFLIQYYNGEERAKGNILERFSAQQFPDLHSELNLSSLELGDSALYFCASSVGQASGNTIYFGEGSWLTVV.

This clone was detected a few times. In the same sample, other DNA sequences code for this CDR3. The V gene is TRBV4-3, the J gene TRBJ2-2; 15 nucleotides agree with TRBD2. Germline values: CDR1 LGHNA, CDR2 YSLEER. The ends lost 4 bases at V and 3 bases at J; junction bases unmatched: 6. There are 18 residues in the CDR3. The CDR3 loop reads CASSPGLAGGPDTGELFF. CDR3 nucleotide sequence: TGCGCCAGCAGCCCTGGACTAGCGGGAGGGCCGGACACCGGGGAGCTGTTTTTT.

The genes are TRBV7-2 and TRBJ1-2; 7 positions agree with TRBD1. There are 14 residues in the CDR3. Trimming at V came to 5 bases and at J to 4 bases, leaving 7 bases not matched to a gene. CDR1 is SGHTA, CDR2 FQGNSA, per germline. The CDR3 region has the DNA TGTGCCAGCAGCATCCTCGGGACAGCCTATGGCTACACCTTC. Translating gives CASSILGTAYGYTF.

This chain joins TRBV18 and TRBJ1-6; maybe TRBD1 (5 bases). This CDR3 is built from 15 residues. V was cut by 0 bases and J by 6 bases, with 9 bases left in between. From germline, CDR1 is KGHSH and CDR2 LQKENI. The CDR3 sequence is CASSPPGGFNSPLHF. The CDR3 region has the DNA TGTGCCAGCTCACCACCGGGGGGATTTAATTCACCCCTCCACTTT.

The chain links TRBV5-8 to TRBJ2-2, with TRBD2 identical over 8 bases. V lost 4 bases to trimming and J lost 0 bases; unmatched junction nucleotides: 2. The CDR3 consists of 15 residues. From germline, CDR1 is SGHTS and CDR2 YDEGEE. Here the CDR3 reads CASSPGLANTGELFF. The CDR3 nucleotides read TGTGCCAGCAGCCCGGGACTAGCGAACACCGGGGAGCTGTTTTTT.

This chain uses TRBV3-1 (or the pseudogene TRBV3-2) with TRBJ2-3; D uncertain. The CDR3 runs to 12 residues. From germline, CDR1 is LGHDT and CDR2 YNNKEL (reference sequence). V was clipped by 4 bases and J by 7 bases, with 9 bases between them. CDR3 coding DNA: TGTGCCAGCAGCCCGACTCGCTATACGCAGTATTTT. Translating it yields CASSPTRYTQYF.

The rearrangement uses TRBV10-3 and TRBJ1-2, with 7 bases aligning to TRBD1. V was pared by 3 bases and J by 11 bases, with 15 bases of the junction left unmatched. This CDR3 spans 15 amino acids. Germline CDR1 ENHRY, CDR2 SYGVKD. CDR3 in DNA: TGTGCCATCAGTGAATTCGGGGGCAGGGGGAACGGTTACACCTTC. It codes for CAISEFGGRGNGYTF.

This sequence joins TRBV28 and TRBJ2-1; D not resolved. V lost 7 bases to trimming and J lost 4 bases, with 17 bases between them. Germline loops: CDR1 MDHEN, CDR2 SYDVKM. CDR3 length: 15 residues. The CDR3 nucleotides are TGTGCCAGCACCCAGGTAGACCAACTTTACAATGAGCAGTTCTTC. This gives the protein CASTQVDQLYNEQFF. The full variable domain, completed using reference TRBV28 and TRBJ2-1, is DVKVTQSSRYLVKRTGEKVFLECVQDMDHENMFWYRQDPGLGLRLIYFSYDVKMKEKGDIPEGYSVSREKKERFSLILESASTNQTSMYLCASTQVDQLYNEQFFGPGTRLTVL.

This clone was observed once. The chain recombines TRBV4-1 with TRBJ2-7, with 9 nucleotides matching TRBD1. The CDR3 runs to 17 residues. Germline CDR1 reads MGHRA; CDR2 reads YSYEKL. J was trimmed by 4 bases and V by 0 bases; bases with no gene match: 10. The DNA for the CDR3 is TGCGCCAGCAGCCAAGAGCGGACAGGGGCCGGCAGATACGAGCAGTACTTC. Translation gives CASSQERTGAGRYEQYF.

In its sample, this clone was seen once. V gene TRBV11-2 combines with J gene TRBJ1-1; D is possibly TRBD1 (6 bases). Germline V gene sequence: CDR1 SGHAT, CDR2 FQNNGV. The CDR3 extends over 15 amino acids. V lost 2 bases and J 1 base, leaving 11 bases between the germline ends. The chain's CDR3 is CASSLKQGENTEAFF. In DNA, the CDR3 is TGTGCCAGCAGCTTAAAACAGGGAGAGAACACTGAAGCTTTCTTT.

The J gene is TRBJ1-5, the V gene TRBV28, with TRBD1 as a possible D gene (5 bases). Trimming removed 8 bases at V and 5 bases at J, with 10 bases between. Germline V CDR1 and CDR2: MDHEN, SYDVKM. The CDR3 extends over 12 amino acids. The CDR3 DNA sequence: TGTGCCAGCTCCGACAGATATCAGCCCCAGCATTTT. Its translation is CASSDRYQPQHF.

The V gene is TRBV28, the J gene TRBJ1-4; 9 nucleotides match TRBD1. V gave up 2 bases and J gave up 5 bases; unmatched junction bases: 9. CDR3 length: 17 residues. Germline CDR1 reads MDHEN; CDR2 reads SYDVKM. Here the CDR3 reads CASSLAGTGIQNEKLFF. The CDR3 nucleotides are TGTGCCAGCAGTTTAGCCGGGACAGGGATCCAAAATGAAAAACTGTTTTTT. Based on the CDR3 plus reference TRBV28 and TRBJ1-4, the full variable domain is DVKVTQSSRYLVKRTGEKVFLECVQDMDHENMFWYRQDPGLGLRLIYFSYDVKMKEKGDIPEGYSVSREKKERFSLILESASTNQTSMYLCASSLAGTGIQNEKLFFGSGTQLSVL.

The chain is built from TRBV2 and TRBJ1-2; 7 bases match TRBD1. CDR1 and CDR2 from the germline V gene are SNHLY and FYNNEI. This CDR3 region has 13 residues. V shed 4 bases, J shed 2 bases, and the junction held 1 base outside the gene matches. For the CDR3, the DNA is TGTGCCAGCAGTGCGACAGGGAACTATGGCTACACCTTC. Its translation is CASSATGNYGYTF.

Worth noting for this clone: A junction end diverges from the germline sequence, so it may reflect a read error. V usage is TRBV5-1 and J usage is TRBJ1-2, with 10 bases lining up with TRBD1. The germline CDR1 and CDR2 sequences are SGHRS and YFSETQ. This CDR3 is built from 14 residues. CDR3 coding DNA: TGCGCCAGCAGCGCGGGACAGGGGAACTCTGGCTACACCTTC. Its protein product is CASSAGQGNSGYTF.

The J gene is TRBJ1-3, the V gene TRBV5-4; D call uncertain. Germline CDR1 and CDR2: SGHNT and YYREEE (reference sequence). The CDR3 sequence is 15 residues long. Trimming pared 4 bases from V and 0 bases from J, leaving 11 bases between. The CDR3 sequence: CASSKTTHSGNTIYF. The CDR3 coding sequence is TGTGCCAGCAGCAAGACAACGCACTCTGGAAACACCATATATTTT. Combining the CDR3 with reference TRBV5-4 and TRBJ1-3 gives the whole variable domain ETGVTQSPTHLIKTRGQQVTLRCSSQSGHNTVSWYQQALGQGPQFIFQYYREEENGRGNFPPRFSGLQFPNYSSELNVNALELDDSALYLCASSKTTHSGNTIYFGEGSWLTVV.

CDR3 in DNA: TGTGCCAGCAGCCTCGGGGGGGGTGGCGAGGAGCTGTTTTTT. Residues: CASSLGGGGEELFF. V is TRBV7-2 and J is TRBJ2-2; TRBD2 matches 8 bases. Germline trimming cut 5 bases from V and 10 bases from J; bases unmatched to any gene: 9. The CDR3 runs to 14 residues. Germline assignment: CDR1 SGHTA and CDR2 FQGNSA.

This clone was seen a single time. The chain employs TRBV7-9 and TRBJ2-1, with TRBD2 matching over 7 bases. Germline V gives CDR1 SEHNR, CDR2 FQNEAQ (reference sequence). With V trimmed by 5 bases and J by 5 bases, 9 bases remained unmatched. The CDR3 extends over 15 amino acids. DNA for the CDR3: TGTGCCAGCAGCCCTCGGGCTAGCGGACACAATGAGCAGTTCTTC. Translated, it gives CASSPRASGHNEQFF. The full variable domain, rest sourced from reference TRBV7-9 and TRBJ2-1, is DTGVSQNPRHKITKRGQNVTFRCDPISEHNRLYWYRQTLGQGPEFLTYFQNEAQLEKSRLLSDRFSAERPKGSFSTLEIQRTEQGDSAMYLCASSPRASGHNEQFFGPGTRLTVL.

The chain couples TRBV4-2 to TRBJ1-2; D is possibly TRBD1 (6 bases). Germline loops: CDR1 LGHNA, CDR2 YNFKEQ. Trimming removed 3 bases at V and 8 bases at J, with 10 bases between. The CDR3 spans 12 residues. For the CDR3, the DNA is TGTGCCAGCAGCCACTGGGGGCAGGGCTACACCTTC. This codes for CASSHWGQGYTF.